This T cell receptor (beta chain) was captured in a study of long-term antiretroviral therapy in people with HIV. About the study: There is a gap of about a decade between the earliest samples and the later 2015 immediate-ART recommendation. Study-wide findings and caveats: Repertoires with HIV possessed tighter CDR3 length spans than those of controls. Although diversity increased after ART, it remained lower than in transplant donor controls.

For this clone: Its antigen is currently unknown.

The libraries were made with immunoSEQ v3.0 at survey level. A per-sample goal of about 35,000-50,000 T-cell genomes was targeted by sequencing. Data came from immunoSEQ multiplex PCR; TCRdb stores just in-frame clones and leaves some out. The profile shows 20,000 to 25,000 clones, roughly 85% of them singletons. This TCR came from a man aged 40-50 years with HIV. The sample in question was unsorted PBMCs, obtained around 2.5 years after starting antiretroviral therapy.

Written as DNA, the CDR3 is TGTGCCAGCAGGGAAATCCCGGGACTAGACAGTAATACGCAGTATTTT. It yields the protein CASREIPGLDSNTQYF. V gene TRBV6-1 combines with J gene TRBJ2-3; 8 positions agree with TRBD2. Trimming removed 6 bases from V and 7 bases from J; junction bases left unmatched: 15. The CDR3 is 16 amino acids. Per the germline V gene, CDR1 is MNHNS and CDR2 is SASEGT.